What follows describes a single T cell receptor (beta chain). The target antigen is unknown. These data come from a study of T cell clonotyping in hematopoietic cell transplantation. Whole-study results and caveats: Recipient TCR diversity dropped after transplant; expanded clonotypes rose from day 30 to 180. Cells were unsorted, so CD4 and CD8 contributions were not separated. Higher Inverse Simpson Index values in graft donor and pretransplant recipient predicted broader posttransplant TCR diversity. Few recipient clonotypes overlapped donors; over 95% were de novo at given depth.

TCRdb keeps only in-frame clones here, not all; method: immunoSEQ multiplex PCR. The profile covers approximately 44,000 clones, with around 95% appearing a single time and 0.85% to 0.9% taken by the ten largest. The germline V gene has CDR1 LGHNA and CDR2 YSLEER. The CDR3 is made up of 17 amino acids. Deletions cut 0 bases from V and 2 bases from J, with 15 bases between. The source is a woman aged 50 to 65 in good health. Some clones in this sample may be carry-over from other donors' samples. The J gene is TRBJ2-3, the V gene TRBV4-3; D is perhaps TRBD1 (6 bases). Sequenced input: peripheral blood mononuclear cells. This CDR3 reads CASSQDWRQGTTDTQYF. The CDR3 DNA reads as TGCGCCAGCAGCCAAGATTGGCGGCAGGGGACCACAGATACGCAGTATTTT.